The source of this TCR beta chain is a study of blood T cell repertoires in COVID-19. Across the whole study: The United States, Italy and Spain were the sources of the acute and convalescent COVID-19 samples. Nucleic acid was either cDNA or gDNA, and it came from T cells, B-cell-depleted T cells, or PBMCs.

Germline-derived CDR1 and CDR2 are KGHSH and LQKENI. V was shortened by 4 bases and J by 7 bases, with 13 bases between the two germline ends. This CDR3 is 13 amino acids long. Original methodology: From reference gene primer amplification, estimates of nucleated cell counts were derived. TCRdb's copy holds only in-frame clones and misses some; the assay was immunoSEQ multiplex PCR. That table gives V, J and clone size, and the DNA gave D and trimming. The data contain around 110,000 clones, roughly 80% of them singletons. The sequence came from a man aged 25-40 years with acute or convalescent COVID-19. Material: peripheral blood. The rearrangement links TRBV18 to TRBJ1-1, with TRBD1 as a possible D gene (5 bases). CDR3 protein: CASSQGGGLEAFF. Written as DNA, the CDR3 is TGTGCCAGCTCACAGGGTGGGGGACTTGAAGCTTTCTTT.